This T cell receptor beta chain was captured by sequencing in a study of T-cell memory formation after mild COVID-19. TCRdb independently ran MiXCR on the 5' RACE reads; one entry per CDR3 protein. The table lists approximately 170,000 distinct CDR3 sequences, under 15% of them singletons. This CDR3 is built from 13 residues. With V trimmed by 3 bases and J by 6 bases, 0 bases remained unmatched. The germline gives CDR1 KGHSH, CDR2 LQKENI. The V call is TRBV18, the J call TRBJ2-7; 12 positions agree with TRBD2. This receptor was taken from a man between 18 and 35 years old who had mild COVID-19 (a few samples of this study predate the infection). Cell type and time point are not known. The sequencing input was PBMCs or a T cell subset sorted from them (not recorded which). CDR3 residues: CASSPTSGGEQYF. CDR3 DNA: TGTGCCAGCTCACCGACTAGCGGGGGCGAGCAGTACTTC.